Each of the 28 T cell receptor beta chains below was sequenced from the same sample in a study of cytomegalovirus exposure and HLA in healthy donors. A multiplex PCR was run with 60 Vbeta primers and 13 Jbeta primers. Clones were sequenced by immunoSEQ multiplex PCR, and TCRdb holds only the in-frame ones, with some missing. There are about 130,000 clones in the sample; 80% to 85% occur only once, and around 0.92% lies in the top ten. The sequencing sample was made of PBMCs. The source of these receptors is a human donor in good health.

The rearrangement joins TRBV2 to TRBJ1-2, with D possibly being TRBD1 (5 bases). The V and J ends lost 3 bases and 7 bases respectively, with 12 bases between them. This CDR3 contains 13 residues. Germline V gene lookup returns CDR1 SNHLY and CDR2 FYNNEI. For the CDR3, the DNA is TGTGCCAGCAGTGACCAGACAGACGGTGGCTACACCTTC. Protein product: CASSDQTDGGYTF.

This chain's CDR3 is CASSERGGTEAFF. CDR3 nucleotide sequence: TGTGCCAGCAGCGAAAGGGGGGGCACTGAAGCTTTCTTT. This chain connects TRBV28 to TRBJ1-1; possibly TRBD1 for D (6 bases). Germline V CDR1 and CDR2: MDHEN, SYDVKM. The CDR3 is 13 residues long. Trimming removed 6 bases from V and 4 bases from J, with 12 bases in between.

This sequence joins TRBV25-1 and TRBJ1-5, with D possibly matching TRBD1 (5 bases). The CDR3 spans 17 residues. CDR1 and CDR2 from the germline V gene are MGHDK and SYGVNS. The V and J ends lost 1 base and 4 bases respectively, with 17 bases between them. The DNA for the CDR3 is TGTGCCAGCAGTGAATCCAGTGAAGACAGTCCAAATCAGCCCCAGCATTTT. This gives the protein CASSESSEDSPNQPQHF.

The chain links TRBV18 to TRBJ2-5, with a tentative D call TRBD1 (6 bases). The CDR3 extends over 14 amino acids. The germline V gene encodes CDR1 KGHSH and CDR2 LQKENI. V gave up 0 bases and J gave up 3 bases, with 8 bases separating them. The CDR3 nucleotides read TGTGCCAGCTCACCACCAACAGGGAAAGAGACCCAGTACTTC. This codes for CASSPPTGKETQYF.

The genes are TRBV27 and TRBJ2-1, with 7 bases aligning to TRBD2. V was clipped by 2 bases and J by 4 bases; unmatched bases: 8. In germline, CDR1 is MNHEY, CDR2 SMNVEV (reference sequence). This CDR3 comprises 16 residues. The CDR3 DNA is TGTGCCAGCAGTTTAATGGGGGGGGGTGTTTACAATGAGCAGTTCTTC. Its translation is CASSLMGGGVYNEQFF.

This clone appeared once. The gene calls are TRBV7-8 and TRBJ1-1; 7 bases align to TRBD1. V was clipped by 1 base and J by 6 bases; unmatched bases: 11. There are 16 residues in the CDR3. Per the germline V gene, CDR1 is SGHVS and CDR2 is FQNEAQ. CDR3 coding DNA: TGTGCCAGCAGCTTAGGGGGGGCGACAGGGACGCCTGAAGCTTTCTTT. Its translation: CASSLGGATGTPEAFF.

In this sample, this clone turned up a few times. The genes are TRBV15 and TRBJ2-5; D ambiguous. Near its end, the DNA agrees better with TRBJ2-7, so the J call may be wrong. CDR3 length equals 14 residues. Germline CDR1 LNHNV, CDR2 YYDKDF (reference sequence). CDR3 in amino acids: CATSRDRSGYEQYF. The CDR3 region has the DNA TGTGCCACCAGCAGAGATAGGAGTGGATACGAGCAGTACTTC.

J is TRBJ1-5 and V is TRBV6-5; TRBD1 matches 7 bases. The CDR3 loop spans 15 amino acids. Germline assignment: CDR1 MNHEY and CDR2 SVGAGI. The V and J ends lost 5 bases and 1 base, in that order; junction bases with no gene match: 5. In DNA form, the CDR3 reads TGTGCCAGCAGTACCGGACAGGCAAGCAATCAGCCCCAGCATTTT. Translating gives CASSTGQASNQPQHF.

This clone has a single count. The genes are TRBV5-1 and TRBJ2-1; D remains ambiguous. CDR3 length: 14 amino acids. Germline CDR1 SGHRS, CDR2 YFSETQ. Trimming shortened V by 0 bases and J by 8 bases, and 12 bases separated the two germline ends. CDR3 DNA sequence: TGCGCCAGCAGCTTGGAGCCGCCGGTCTATGAGCAGTTCTTC. The encoded protein is CASSLEPPVYEQFF.

The rearrangement links TRBV2 to TRBJ1-5; 7 positions match TRBD1. CDR3 length: 14 residues. Germline trimming cut 7 bases from V and 2 bases from J; bases unmatched to any gene: 5. Germline CDR1 is SNHLY and CDR2 is FYNNEI. The CDR3 reads CASKDRVGNQPQHF. The CDR3 bases are TGTGCCAGCAAAGACAGGGTTGGCAATCAGCCCCAGCATTTT. Combining the CDR3 with reference TRBV2 and TRBJ1-5 gives the whole variable domain EPEVTQTPSHQVTQMGQEVILRCVPISNHLYFYWYRQILGQKVEFLVSFYNNEISEKSEIFDDQFSVERPDGSNFTLKIRSTKLEDSAMYFCASKDRVGNQPQHFGDGTRLSIL.

The chain carries TRBV15 and TRBJ1-2, with D perhaps TRBD1 (6 bases). V lost 6 bases to trimming and J lost 5 bases, with 22 bases between them. This CDR3 spans 16 amino acids. The germline V gene encodes CDR1 LNHNV and CDR2 YYDKDF (reference sequence). The CDR3 sequence: CATSNREIVGLYGYTF. The CDR3 region has the DNA TGTGCCACCAGTAACAGGGAGATTGTTGGGCTGTATGGCTACACCTTC.

The V call is TRBV9, the J call TRBJ2-3, with 10 bases identical to TRBD2. V shed 6 bases, J shed 7 bases, and the junction held 14 bases outside the gene matches. Germline V gene sequence: CDR1 SGDLS, CDR2 YYNGEE. This CDR3 spans 16 amino acids. CDR3 residues: CASNPELSGGLHTQYF. The CDR3 DNA reads TGTGCCAGCAACCCGGAACTTAGCGGGGGGCTTCATACGCAGTATTTT.

The chain employs TRBV5-6 and TRBJ1-2, with TRBD1 identical over 12 bases. Trimming removed 3 bases from V and 7 bases from J; junction bases left unmatched: 4. Germline CDR1 reads SGHDT; CDR2 reads YYEEEE. The CDR3 covers 14 residues. CDR3 in amino acids: CASSWGQGASGYTF. The CDR3 nucleotides read TGTGCCAGCAGCTGGGGACAGGGGGCGTCTGGCTACACCTTC.

The chain recombines TRBV7-8 with TRBJ2-4, with D hard to call. V was pared by 1 base and J by 5 bases, with 6 bases between. The CDR3 runs 13 residues. The V gene's germline CDR1 is SGHVS and CDR2 FQNEAQ. The CDR3 nucleotides read TGTGCCAGCAGCTTAGAATCTGAAAACATTCAGTACTTC. Encoded protein: CASSLESENIQYF.

V is TRBV27 and J is TRBJ2-4, with TRBD2 as a possible D gene (5 bases). There are 16 residues in the CDR3. CDR1 MNHEY and CDR2 SMNVEV come from the germline V gene (reference sequence). V shed 5 bases and J shed 1 base, with 15 bases lying between them. CDR3 coding DNA: TGTGCCAGCAGTGAGGACTCACCTGGGGCCAAAAACATTCAGTACTTC. The encoded protein is CASSEDSPGAKNIQYF.

Notes on this clone: Other DNA sequences from this sample encode an identical CDR3 as well. The chain employs TRBV29-1 and TRBJ1-5; 7 bases agree with TRBD1. This CDR3 comprises 13 residues. Germline V CDR1 and CDR2: SQVTM, ANQGSEA. This CDR3 reads CSVSGQANQPQHF. The CDR3 bases are TGCAGTGTAAGCGGACAGGCCAATCAGCCCCAGCATTTT.

This clone was detected only once. The chain links TRBV14 to TRBJ2-3; the D gene is possibly TRBD1 (6 bases). The V gene's germline CDR1 is SGHDN and CDR2 FVKESK. This CDR3 region has 17 residues. Between the trimmed V and J ends, which lost 4 bases and 0 bases, there was a span of 17 bases. The CDR3, as DNA: TGTGCCAGCAGCCGAACCCGGACAGTTTTAAGCACAGATACGCAGTATTTT. Residues: CASSRTRTVLSTDTQYF.

The chain has TRBV6-6 and TRBJ1-6; no clear D gene. Deletions cut 4 bases from V and 7 bases from J, with 14 bases between. The germline V gene encodes CDR1 MNHNY and CDR2 SVGAGI (reference sequence). The length of the CDR3 is 15 residues. Here the CDR3 DNA reads TGTGCCAGCAGTTCCTCCGGGATAGAAAATTCACCCCTCCACTTT. Residues: CASSSSGIENSPLHF.

The gene calls are TRBV5-1 and TRBJ2-5, with 7 bases that match TRBD1. Germline trimming cut 2 bases from V and 3 bases from J; bases unmatched to any gene: 31. Looked up from germline, CDR1 is SGHRS and CDR2 is YFSETQ. This CDR3 region has 23 residues. The DNA for the CDR3 is TGCGCCAGCAGCTTACCCAGGCACCCTCCACCGGGACAGATCAAAAACCCAGAAGAGACCCAGTACTTC. Translated: CASSLPRHPPPGQIKNPEETQYF.

This chain joins TRBV10-2 and TRBJ1-1; D is possibly TRBD1 (6 bases). CDR1 is WSHSY, CDR2 SAAADI, per germline. V shed 5 bases and J shed 3 bases, with 16 bases lying between them. This CDR3 comprises 15 residues. The CDR3 sequence is CASSSDRRGDTEAFF. The DNA of the CDR3 is TGCGCCAGCAGTTCTGACAGGCGGGGGGACACTGAAGCTTTCTTT.

The genes are TRBV7-9 and TRBJ2-7; 10 nucleotides align to TRBD1. This CDR3 region has 12 residues. J lost 6 bases, V lost 8 bases, and 4 bases had no gene match. Per the germline V gene, CDR1 is SEHNR and CDR2 is FQNEAQ (reference sequence). The CDR3 sequence is CASGRTGGEQYF. DNA for the CDR3: TGTGCCAGCGGAAGGACAGGGGGCGAGCAGTACTTC.

The V and J genes are TRBV5-1 and TRBJ2-2, with TRBD2 as a possible D gene (5 bases). The CDR3 covers 15 residues. CDR1 is SGHRS and CDR2 is YFSETQ in the germline V gene. V lost 0 bases to trimming and J lost 4 bases, with 10 bases between them. CDR3 amino acids: CASSLGRGTTGELFF. DNA for the CDR3: TGCGCCAGCAGCTTGGGACGGGGTACCACCGGGGAGCTGTTTTTT.

This clone occurred a few times. The CDR3 nucleotides read TGTGCCACGGGTGGTTCGGACACTGAAGCTTTCTTT. This codes for CATGGSDTEAFF. The genes are TRBV13 and TRBJ1-1; D unclear. The V and J ends lost 10 bases and 3 bases respectively, with 12 bases between them. Per the germline V gene, CDR1 is PRHDT and CDR2 is FYEKMQ (reference sequence). The CDR3 covers 12 residues. Full variable domain (outside the CDR3, taken from reference TRBV13 and TRBJ1-1): AAGVIQSPRHLIKEKRETATLKCYPIPRHDTVYWYQQGPGQDPQFLISFYEKMQSDKGSIPDRFSAQQFSDYHSELNMSSLELGDSALYFCATGGSDTEAFFGQGTRLTVV.

V usage is TRBV4-1 and J usage is TRBJ2-7, with TRBD2 as a possible D gene (5 bases). The CDR3 extends over 17 amino acids. Trimming removed 1 base from V and 3 bases from J, with 19 bases in between. CDR1 and CDR2 from the germline V gene are MGHRA and YSYEKL. CDR3 in DNA: TGCGCCAGCAGCCAAGGAAGGGCCTCCACCCGGGACTACGAGCAGTACTTC. Protein product: CASSQGRASTRDYEQYF.

The chain recombines TRBV6-5 with TRBJ2-2; D might be TRBD1 (6 bases). This CDR3 comprises 16 residues. V was trimmed by 0 bases and J by 3 bases, leaving 11 bases between them. Germline values: CDR1 MNHEY, CDR2 SVGAGI. The CDR3, as DNA: TGTGCCAGCAGTTACTCCGGGACATTCTACACCGGGGAGCTGTTTTTT. Its protein is CASSYSGTFYTGELFF.

CDR3 DNA sequence: TGTGCCAGTAGTATAGATTCGGGGAACACTGAAGCTTTCTTT. The encoded protein is CASSIDSGNTEAFF. V gene TRBV19 combines with J gene TRBJ1-1, with unresolved D. Germline V gene sequence: CDR1 LNHDA, CDR2 SQIVND (reference sequence). Trimming stripped 0 bases from V and 1 base from J, with 6 bases between. CDR3 length: 14 amino acids. Together with reference TRBV19 and TRBJ1-1, the CDR3 gives the full variable domain: DGGITQSPKYLFRKEGQNVTLSCEQNLNHDAMYWYRQDPGQGLRLIYYSQIVNDFQKGDIAEGYSVSREKKESFPLTVTSAQKNPTAFYLCASSIDSGNTEAFFGQGTRLTVV.

This rearrangement joins TRBV27 to TRBJ2-5; D possibly corresponds to TRBD1 (6 bases). The J call may be mistaken, given a closer DNA end match to TRBJ2-7. This CDR3 is built from 15 residues. Germline assignment: CDR1 MNHEY and CDR2 SMNVEV (reference sequence). The CDR3 sequence: CASSLGLTGTYEQYF. Written as DNA, the CDR3 is TGTGCCAGCAGTTTAGGCCTGACAGGAACCTACGAGCAGTACTTC.

The rearrangement joins TRBV19 to TRBJ2-7; D might be TRBD2 (7 bases). The CDR3 length is 15 residues. From germline, CDR1 is LNHDA and CDR2 SQIVND (reference sequence). V was pared by 5 bases and J by 4 bases, with 18 bases between. The CDR3 region has the DNA TGTGCCAGTAGTTTTACCCCCCGGGGGGCGTACGAGCAGTACTTC. It codes for CASSFTPRGAYEQYF.